A single sample is the source of the 26 T cell receptor beta chains below, sequenced in a study of spatial heterogeneity in lung cancer (dated by TCRdb to the late 2010s). Study-wide conclusions, independent of this receptor: A correlation was observed between the number of expanded intratumoral alpha and beta TCRs and the tumor nonsynonymous mutation count.

The sample's time point label, decoded: sample taken at primary tumor resection. Their recognized antigens are unknown. The library relied on 5' RACE. Sequencing used a NextSeq 500. Using fastp trimming at Q25 and MiXCR clonotype assembly, TCRdb reanalyzed the public sequencing data and kept in-frame beta chains. All rows with the same CDR3 protein become a single entry with the most common DNA and genes. The sample table records over 15,000 distinct CDR3 sequences; more than 6.5% of these occur just once. The top ten clonotypes cover more than 20% of the sample. Sample: lung tumor tissue, taken at surgery. The receptors shown here come from a female donor with early-stage non-small cell lung cancer.

This clonotype was observed many times. The chain links TRBV5-1 to TRBJ1-2; no clear D. Trimming removed 0 bases at V and 2 bases at J, with 2 bases between. Germline CDR1 reads SGHRS; CDR2 reads YFSETQ. The length of the CDR3 is 12 residues. DNA for the CDR3: TGCGCCAGCAGCTTGGCCAACTATGGCTACACCTTC. The encoded protein is CASSLANYGYTF.

The table lists this clonotype with many counts. The CDR3 spells CASSPSGSYNEQFF. CDR3 in DNA: TGTGCCAGCAGTCCTAGCGGTAGCTACAATGAGCAGTTCTTC. This chain connects TRBV27 to TRBJ2-1; TRBD2 aligns across 7 bases. The CDR3 sequence is 14 residues long. V dropped 5 bases and J dropped 3; count of bases not matched to a gene: 4. Germline V gene data show CDR1 as MNHEY and CDR2 as SMNVEV (reference sequence).

The chain couples TRBV24-1 to TRBJ2-5, with D unresolved. CDR1 and CDR2 (germline): KGHDR, SFDVKD. V was clipped by 6 bases and J by 1 base, with 8 bases between them. There are 13 residues in the CDR3. The CDR3 bases are TGTGCCACCAGTACGTCAGTCCAAGAGACCCAGTACTTC. Translated: CATSTSVQETQYF.

In regard to this clonotype: The CDR3 end shows no conserved phenylalanine or tryptophan, and so a read error is likely. This rearrangement joins TRBV2 to TRBJ1-5, with TRBD1 identical over 7 bases. The CDR3 sequence is 13 residues long. With 6 bases clipped from V and 4 bases from J, the junction kept 3 bases outside the gene matches. CDR1 is SNHLY, CDR2 FYNNEI, per germline. The CDR3 loop is CASRQGQNQPQHS. CDR3 in DNA: TGTGCCAGCAGACAGGGGCAGAATCAGCCCCAGCATTCT.

The V gene is TRBV7-8, the J gene TRBJ1-2; 10 bases are a match to TRBD1. The germline V gene encodes CDR1 SGHVS and CDR2 FQNEAQ. Unmatched junction bases numbered 7, after V lost 4 bases and J lost 8 bases. This CDR3 is 14 amino acids long. Here the CDR3 DNA reads TGTGCCAGCAGCTCGGGACAGGGGACTGGCGGCTACACCTTC. Its protein product is CASSSGQGTGGYTF. The full variable domain, its missing parts supplied by reference TRBV7-8 and TRBJ1-2, is GAGVSQSPRYKVAKRGQDVALRCDPISGHVSLFWYQQALGQGPEFLTYFQNEAQLDKSGLPSDRFFAERPEGSVSTLKIQRTQQEDSAVYLCASSSGQGTGGYTFGSGTRLTVV.

This clonotype appeared a few times. The chain combines TRBV12-3 or TRBV12-4 with TRBJ2-5, with D possibly being TRBD1 (5 bases). The CDR3 has 13 residues. Trimming took 5 bases from V and 3 from J, leaving 10 bases between them. CDR3 loop: CASSPEDKETQYF. The CDR3 bases are TGTGCCAGCAGTCCAGAGGACAAAGAGACCCAGTACTTC.

The genes are TRBV12-3 or TRBV12-4 and TRBJ2-7; possibly TRBD1 or TRBD2 for D (5 bases each). V gave up 6 bases and J gave up 7 bases, with 19 bases separating them. This CDR3 is built from 14 residues. CDR3 region: CASSWDGVSLEQYF. DNA of the CDR3: TGTGCCAGCAGCTGGGACGGGGTGTCCCTGGAGCAGTACTTC.

This clonotype has a handful of counts. The gene calls are TRBV5-1 and TRBJ1-2, with D possibly being TRBD1 (6 bases). CDR1 is SGHRS, CDR2 YFSETQ, per germline. V lost 2 bases, J lost 6 bases, and 11 bases lay in between. The CDR3 is made up of 13 amino acids. The CDR3 loop reads CASSFPQGNGYTF. CDR3 nucleotides: TGCGCCAGCAGCTTTCCCCAGGGGAATGGCTACACCTTC.

The rearrangement uses TRBV20-1 and TRBJ2-7; TRBD2 matches 13 bases. This CDR3 comprises 17 residues. With V trimmed by 6 bases and J by 1 base, 12 bases remained unmatched. CDR1 is DFQATT and CDR2 is SNEGSKA in the germline V gene (reference sequence). The CDR3 protein is CSATGTSGAQESYEQYF. The CDR3 DNA sequence: TGCAGTGCGACTGGGACTAGCGGGGCTCAGGAATCCTACGAGCAGTACTTC.

This clonotype has just a few counts. The chain is built from TRBV7-2 and TRBJ1-1; D might be TRBD1 (6 bases). The CDR3 covers 15 residues. Germline V gene data show CDR1 as SGHTA and CDR2 as FQGNSA. With 3 bases removed from V and 4 bases from J, the gap between germline ends came to 15 bases. The CDR3 DNA follows: TGTGCCAGCAGCTTGGGGCGGAGGGGGACCACTGAAGCTTTCTTT. This encodes CASSLGRRGTTEAFF.

This clonotype was observed at least ten times. The genes are TRBV15 and TRBJ1-6; D not resolved. With 5 bases removed from V and 0 bases from J, the gap between germline ends came to 5 bases. This CDR3 region has 14 residues. Germline V lookup: CDR1 LNHNV, CDR2 YYDKDF (reference sequence). The DNA for the CDR3 is TGTGCCACCAGCGGGATCTCCTATAATTCACCCCTCCACTTT. This translates into CATSGISYNSPLHF.

This clonotype has a count of ten or more. The rearrangement joins TRBV28 to TRBJ1-5, with D unresolved. CDR3 size: 16 residues. CDR1 is MDHEN and CDR2 is SYDVKM in the germline V gene. Trimming left V 3 bases short and J 0 bases short, with 12 bases between. CDR3 in amino acids: CASSFWSGNSNQPQHF. CDR3 coding DNA: TGTGCCAGCAGTTTCTGGTCGGGGAATAGCAATCAGCCCCAGCATTTT.

This clonotype has at least ten counts. The V call is TRBV7-2, the J call TRBJ2-5; 11 positions agree with TRBD2. Germline-derived CDR1 and CDR2 are SGHTA and FQGNSA. The ends lost 3 bases at V and 4 bases at J; junction bases unmatched: 4. This CDR3 has 15 residues. CDR3 DNA: TGTGCCAGCAGCTTGGAGACTAGCGGGGTAGAGACCCAGTACTTC. Residues: CASSLETSGVETQYF. Filled out from reference TRBV7-2 and TRBJ2-5, the complete variable domain reads GAGVSQSPSNKVTEKGKDVELRCDPISGHTALYWYRQSLGQGLEFLIYFQGNSAPDKSGLPSDRFSAERTGGSVSTLTIQRTQQEDSAVYLCASSLETSGVETQYFGPGTRLLVL.

The rearrangement uses TRBV6-5 and TRBJ2-7; 10 nucleotides match TRBD2. Germline loops: CDR1 MNHEY, CDR2 SVGAGI. V gave up 0 bases and J gave up 6 bases; unmatched junction bases: 5. The CDR3 has 15 residues. CDR3 loop: CASSYSRLAGVEQYF. The CDR3 nucleotides are TGTGCCAGCAGTTACTCGAGGCTAGCGGGGGTCGAGCAGTACTTC.

CDR3 nucleotides: TGTGCCAGCAGCTTATCGGCGGCTAACTATGGCTACACCTTC. Its protein product is CASSLSAANYGYTF. The chain employs TRBV7-3 and TRBJ1-2; D gene unclear. The V gene's germline CDR1 is SGHTA and CDR2 FQGTGA. There are 14 residues in the CDR3. V shed 2 bases and J shed 0 bases, with 7 bases lying between them.

By share, this clonotype counts as medium-sized. The chain employs TRBV28 and TRBJ1-1; D is uncertain. The ends were cut back, 2 bases at V and 1 base at J, with 8 bases in the middle. The V gene's germline CDR1 is MDHEN and CDR2 SYDVKM. The CDR3 spans 14 residues. CDR3 nucleotides: TGTGCCAGCAGTTTAGTACAGAAGAACACTGAAGCTTTCTTT. The encoded protein is CASSLVQKNTEAFF.

In its sample, this clonotype was seen a few times. The chain has TRBV24-1 and TRBJ2-2, with D hard to call. V lost 0 bases, J lost 8 bases, and 6 bases lay in between. The germline gives CDR1 KGHDR, CDR2 SFDVKD. The CDR3 loop spans 13 amino acids. The CDR3 DNA sequence: TGTGCCACCAGTGATTTGACGACAGGGGAGCTGTTTTTT. Its translation is CATSDLTTGELFF.

At least ten counts were recorded for this clonotype. The chain employs TRBV6-4 and TRBJ2-3; 9 bases map to TRBD2. CDR1 and CDR2 (germline): MRHNA, SNTAGT. The CDR3 totals 14 residues. J gave up 5 bases and V 2 bases, and 2 bases lay outside the gene matches. In DNA form, the CDR3 reads TGTGCCAGCAGTGACGCGGGGGGGCGAGATACGCAGTATTTT. This sequence encodes CASSDAGGRDTQYF.

This clonotype has only a few counts. J is TRBJ2-7 and V is TRBV6-2 or TRBV6-3; possibly TRBD1 for D (6 bases). The CDR3 runs 16 residues. The V end was cut by 2 bases, the J end by 0 bases, with 14 bases between. Germline assignment: CDR1 MNHEY and CDR2 SVGEGT. The CDR3 loop reads CASSYNTGTPSYEQYF. CDR3 DNA: TGTGCCAGCAGTTACAACACAGGGACCCCCTCCTACGAGCAGTACTTC.

This clonotype was observed a few times. The V call is TRBV6-2 or TRBV6-3, the J call TRBJ2-7, with D possibly being TRBD2 (7 bases). Trimming took off 8 bases at V and 7 bases at J, with 18 bases between the two ends. CDR1 is MNHEY and CDR2 is SVGEGT in the germline V gene. The CDR3 is 13 residues long. In DNA form, the CDR3 reads TGTGCCAGCCAGAACGCGGGGGCGGAAGAGCAGTACTTC. As protein: CASQNAGAEEQYF.

This chain uses TRBV6-6 with TRBJ1-3; tentatively, D is TRBD1 (5 bases). Between the trimmed V and J ends, which lost 9 bases and 1 base, there was a span of 7 bases. The CDR3 has 12 residues. CDR1 and CDR2 (germline): MNHNY, SVGAGI (reference sequence). CDR3 coding DNA: TGTGCCAGTGCAGGGTCTGGAAACACCATATATTTT. Protein product: CASAGSGNTIYF.

This chain joins TRBV12-3 or TRBV12-4 and TRBJ1-1; a possible D gene is TRBD1 (5 bases). The CDR3 length is 13 residues. V lost 6 bases, J lost 0 bases, and 8 bases lay in between. The CDR3 sequence: CASRGVMNTEAFF. The CDR3 region has the DNA TGTGCCAGCAGGGGGGTCATGAACACTGAAGCTTTCTTT.

This clonotype was detected ten times or more. The rearrangement joins TRBV19 to TRBJ2-5, with D tentatively TRBD2 (5 bases). CDR3 size: 14 residues. Germline V gene data show CDR1 as LNHDA and CDR2 as SQIVND (reference sequence). Trimming cost V 6 bases and J 2 bases, with 13 bases left between them. The DNA of the CDR3 is TGTGCCAGTAGGCCTACGGGGTTGCAAGAGACCCAGTACTTC. It translates to CASRPTGLQETQYF.

This chain joins TRBV27 and TRBJ2-7; perhaps TRBD1 as D (5 bases). CDR1 MNHEY and CDR2 SMNVEV come from the germline V gene (reference sequence). V lost 5 bases and J 2 bases, leaving 13 bases between the germline ends. The CDR3 extends over 14 amino acids. CDR3 in DNA: TGTGCCAGCAGTCGCTCTGGGGCTACCTACGAGCAGTACTTC. Translating gives CASSRSGATYEQYF.

This clonotype was observed a few times. The chain employs TRBV11-3 and TRBJ1-1; D possibly corresponds to TRBD1 (6 bases). The CDR3 consists of 14 residues. Per the germline V gene, CDR1 is SGHNT and CDR2 is YENEEA. Trimming removed 3 bases from V and 1 base from J, with 9 bases in between. The CDR3 loop reads CASSLQGKNTEAFF. The CDR3 bases are TGTGCCAGCAGCTTGCAGGGGAAGAACACTGAAGCTTTCTTT.

This clonotype was seen at least ten times. The CDR3 loop is CASSYRSGDGQPQHF. The CDR3 DNA reads as TGTGCCAGCAGTTACCGGTCGGGGGACGGTCAGCCCCAGCATTTT. This chain connects TRBV6-5 to TRBJ1-5; a weak D match, TRBD1 (5 bases). CDR1 and CDR2 (germline): MNHEY, SVGAGI. The V end lost 2 bases, the J end lost 6 bases, and 14 bases lay between the germline ends. CDR3 length equals 15 residues.